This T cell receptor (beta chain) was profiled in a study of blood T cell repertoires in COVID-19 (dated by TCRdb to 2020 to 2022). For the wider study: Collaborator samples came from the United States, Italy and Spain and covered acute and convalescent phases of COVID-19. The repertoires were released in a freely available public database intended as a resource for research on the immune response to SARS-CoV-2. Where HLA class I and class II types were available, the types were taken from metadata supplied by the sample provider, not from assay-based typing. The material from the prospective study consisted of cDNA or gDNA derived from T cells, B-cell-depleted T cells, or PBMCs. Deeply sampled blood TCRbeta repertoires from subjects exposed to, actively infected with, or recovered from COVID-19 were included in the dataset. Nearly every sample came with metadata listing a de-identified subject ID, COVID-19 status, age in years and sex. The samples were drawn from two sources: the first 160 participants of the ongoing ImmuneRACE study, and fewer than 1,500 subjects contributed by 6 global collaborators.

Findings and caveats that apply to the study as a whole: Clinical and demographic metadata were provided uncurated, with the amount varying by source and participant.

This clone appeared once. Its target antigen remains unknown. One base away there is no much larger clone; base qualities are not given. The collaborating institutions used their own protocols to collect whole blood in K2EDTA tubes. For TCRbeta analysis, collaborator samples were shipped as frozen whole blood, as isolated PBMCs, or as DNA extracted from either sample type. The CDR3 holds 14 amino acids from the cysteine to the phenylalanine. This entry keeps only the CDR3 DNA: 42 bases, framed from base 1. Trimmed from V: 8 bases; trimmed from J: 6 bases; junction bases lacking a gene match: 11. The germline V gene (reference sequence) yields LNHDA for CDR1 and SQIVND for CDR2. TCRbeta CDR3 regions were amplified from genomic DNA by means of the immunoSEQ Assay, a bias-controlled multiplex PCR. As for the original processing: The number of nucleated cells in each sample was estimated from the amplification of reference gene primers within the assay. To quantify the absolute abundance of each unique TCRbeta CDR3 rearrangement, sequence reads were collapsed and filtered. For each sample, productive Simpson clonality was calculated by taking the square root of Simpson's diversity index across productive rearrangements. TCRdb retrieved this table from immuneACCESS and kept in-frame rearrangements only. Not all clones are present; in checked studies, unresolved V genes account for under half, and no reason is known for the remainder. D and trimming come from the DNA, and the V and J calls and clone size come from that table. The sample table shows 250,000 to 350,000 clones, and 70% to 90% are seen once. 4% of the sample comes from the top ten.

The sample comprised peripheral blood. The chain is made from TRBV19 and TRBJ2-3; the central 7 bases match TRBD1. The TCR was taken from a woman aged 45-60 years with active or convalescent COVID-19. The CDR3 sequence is CASHVTGTADTQYF. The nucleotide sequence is TGTGCCAGTCATGTAACAGGGACAGCGGATACGCAGTATTTT.